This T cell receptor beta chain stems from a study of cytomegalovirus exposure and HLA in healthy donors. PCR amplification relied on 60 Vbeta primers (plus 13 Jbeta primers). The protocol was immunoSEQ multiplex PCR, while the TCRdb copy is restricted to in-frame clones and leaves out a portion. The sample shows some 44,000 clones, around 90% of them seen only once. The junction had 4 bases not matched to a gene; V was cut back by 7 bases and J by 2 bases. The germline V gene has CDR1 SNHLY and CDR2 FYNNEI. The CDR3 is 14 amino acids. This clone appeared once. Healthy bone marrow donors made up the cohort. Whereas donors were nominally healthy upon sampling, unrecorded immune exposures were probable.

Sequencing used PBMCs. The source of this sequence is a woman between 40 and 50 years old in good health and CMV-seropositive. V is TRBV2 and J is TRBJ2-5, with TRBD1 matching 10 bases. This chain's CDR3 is CASTRDRGQETQYF. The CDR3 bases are TGTGCCAGCACCCGGGACAGGGGTCAAGAGACCCAGTACTTC.